Below, 26 T cell receptor beta chains from the same sample are listed, as sequenced in a study of radiotherapy plus CTLA-4 blockade in lung cancer. TCRdb keeps only in-frame clones here, not all; method: immunoSEQ multiplex PCR. Of around 37,000 clones in the sample, under 85% were seen once. The sample consisted of peripheral blood, taken from a patient treated with radiotherapy plus ipilimumab. Receptor source: a human donor with non-small cell lung cancer that progressed on radiotherapy plus ipilimumab.

J is TRBJ1-4 and V is TRBV27; D call uncertain. The germline V gene has CDR1 MNHEY and CDR2 SMNVEV (reference sequence). V lost 5 bases, J lost 4 bases, and 14 bases lay in between. This CDR3 comprises 15 residues. Here the CDR3 reads CASSPLQNYNEKLFF. CDR3 coding DNA: TGTGCCAGCAGTCCTTTACAGAACTATAATGAAAAACTGTTTTTT.

The chain is built from TRBV25-1 and TRBJ1-1; 8 bases match TRBD1. Germline loops: CDR1 MGHDK, CDR2 SYGVNS. This CDR3 is built from 15 residues. Trimming cost V 6 bases and J 0 bases; bases outside gene matches: 6. The CDR3 coding sequence is TGTGCCAGCAGGGGGGACAGGACCATGAACACTGAAGCTTTCTTT. As protein: CASRGDRTMNTEAFF.

V and J are TRBV19 and TRBJ1-4; maybe TRBD1 (6 bases). Germline lookup yields CDR1 LNHDA and CDR2 SQIVND (reference sequence). The CDR3 length is 15 residues. Trimming removed 2 bases at V and 3 bases at J, with 10 bases between. The CDR3 coding sequence is TGTGCCAGTAGTATACTACAGGGACCTAATGAAAAACTGTTTTTT. Its protein product is CASSILQGPNEKLFF. The entire variable domain, with the rest obtained from reference TRBV19 and TRBJ1-4, is as follows: DGGITQSPKYLFRKEGQNVTLSCEQNLNHDAMYWYRQDPGQGLRLIYYSQIVNDFQKGDIAEGYSVSREKKESFPLTVTSAQKNPTAFYLCASSILQGPNEKLFFGSGTQLSVL.

This clone was seen only once. The rearrangement links TRBV2 to TRBJ2-3; 8 nucleotides line up with TRBD2. The germline CDR1 and CDR2 sequences are SNHLY and FYNNEI. The CDR3 is made up of 14 amino acids. The junction had 8 bases not matched to a gene; V was cut back by 8 bases and J by 4 bases. The CDR3 loop is CASRTSPGPDTQYF. The CDR3, as DNA: TGTGCCAGCCGGACTAGCCCCGGTCCAGATACGCAGTATTTT.

This chain joins TRBV19 and TRBJ1-5, with 9 bases lining up with TRBD1. Germline CDR1 reads LNHDA; CDR2 reads SQIVND (reference sequence). The CDR3 runs 15 residues. V shed 3 bases and J 5 bases; nucleotides not matched to a gene: 5. CDR3 bases: TGTGCCAGTAGTATGCGGGGACAGGGTTATCAGCCCCAGCATTTT. This gives the protein CASSMRGQGYQPQHF.

The V and J genes are TRBV6-1 and TRBJ1-4, with D possibly being TRBD1 (5 bases). V gave up 4 bases and J gave up 6 bases, with 12 bases separating them. The CDR3 runs to 14 residues. Looked up from germline, CDR1 is MNHNS and CDR2 is SASEGT. The CDR3 protein is CASSGWGVHEKLFF. Here the CDR3 DNA reads TGTGCCAGCAGTGGGTGGGGGGTTCATGAAAAACTGTTTTTT.

The J gene is TRBJ1-1, the V gene TRBV5-6; D call uncertain. The CDR3 contains 13 residues. V lost 4 bases and J 1 base, leaving 8 bases between the germline ends. In germline, CDR1 is SGHDT, CDR2 YYEEEE. The CDR3 protein is CASSVYRNTEAFF. DNA of the CDR3: TGTGCCAGCAGCGTATATCGGAACACTGAAGCTTTCTTT. The entire variable domain, with the rest obtained from reference TRBV5-6 and TRBJ1-1, is as follows: DAGVTQSPTHLIKTRGQQVTLRCSPKSGHDTVSWYQQALGQGPQFIFQYYEEEERQRGNFPDRFSGHQFPNYSSELNVNALLLGDSALYLCASSVYRNTEAFFGQGTRLTVV.

This rearrangement joins TRBV28 to TRBJ2-7; D ambiguous. V gave up 7 bases and J gave up 0 bases, with 19 bases separating them. CDR1 and CDR2 from the germline V gene are MDHEN and SYDVKM. The CDR3 is made up of 16 amino acids. The CDR3: CASTSLGGLNSYEQYF. The CDR3 region has the DNA TGTGCCAGCACCTCCCTTGGCGGATTAAACTCCTACGAGCAGTACTTC.

The chain couples TRBV28 to TRBJ2-7; D gene unclear. The length of the CDR3 is 16 residues. The V gene lost 2 bases and the J gene lost 0 bases, with 14 bases spanning the gap. From germline, CDR1 is MDHEN and CDR2 SYDVKM. The CDR3 protein is CASSLPPTVSSYEQYF. DNA for the CDR3: TGTGCCAGCAGTTTACCCCCCACGGTTAGCTCCTACGAGCAGTACTTC.

The chain has TRBV10-1 and TRBJ1-1; D is unresolved. Per the germline V gene, CDR1 is WNHNN and CDR2 is SYGVQD (reference sequence). Trimming pared 4 bases from V and 1 base from J, leaving 16 bases between. The CDR3 spans 16 residues. The CDR3 here is CASSAGRPERNTEAFF. The CDR3 region has the DNA TGCGCCAGCAGTGCGGGCCGCCCAGAAAGGAACACTGAAGCTTTCTTT.

V is TRBV25-1 and J is TRBJ1-1; D uncertain. Germline V gene lookup returns CDR1 MGHDK and CDR2 SYGVNS. Between the trimmed V and J ends, which lost 4 bases and 2 bases, there was a span of 11 bases. The CDR3 loop spans 14 amino acids. The CDR3 DNA reads TGTGCCAGCAGTGCGTGGACGGATAACACTGAAGCTTTCTTT. It codes for CASSAWTDNTEAFF.

The sample holds a few counts of this clone. V is TRBV5-4 and J is TRBJ1-2; 7 bases agree with TRBD1. V was clipped by 0 bases and J by 4 bases; unmatched bases: 6. Germline-derived CDR1 and CDR2 are SGHNT and YYREEE (reference sequence). The CDR3 consists of 15 residues. CDR3 residues: CASSLAGAGGYGYTF. The DNA of the CDR3 is TGTGCCAGCAGCTTGGCCGGGGCAGGGGGCTATGGCTACACCTTC.

The J gene is TRBJ2-5, the V gene TRBV7-2; the match to TRBD1 covers 9 bases. The CDR3 totals 15 residues. V was pared by 3 bases and J by 5 bases, with 7 bases of the junction left unmatched. Looked up from germline, CDR1 is SGHTA and CDR2 is FQGNSA. The CDR3 loop is CASSFDRGFGETQYF. The CDR3 DNA is TGTGCCAGCAGCTTCGACAGGGGGTTCGGGGAGACCCAGTACTTC.

This clone occurred once. Relative to the germline gene, one junction end is altered; a read error may explain this. The sample contains more than one DNA sequence encoding this CDR3. The rearrangement links TRBV9 to TRBJ1-1, with 8 nucleotides matching TRBD1. Germline V lookup: CDR1 SGDLS, CDR2 YYNGEE. The CDR3 totals 15 residues. The CDR3 loop is CASSVDGTGYTEAFF. The CDR3 DNA follows: TGTGCCAGCAGCGTAGATGGGACAGGATACACTGAAGCCTTCTTT.

The gene calls are TRBV19 and TRBJ1-3; D is uncertain. Trimming removed 4 bases at V and 0 bases at J, with 10 bases between. The CDR3 is 15 residues long. CDR1 and CDR2 (germline): LNHDA, SQIVND (reference sequence). For the CDR3, the DNA is TGTGCCAGTAGTAAATTGGGCAACTCTGGAAACACCATATATTTT. Translated, it gives CASSKLGNSGNTIYF.

This rearrangement joins TRBV7-6 to TRBJ1-2; 10 bases match TRBD1. Germline CDR1 is SGHVS and CDR2 is FNYEAQ. With 3 bases clipped from V and 8 bases from J, the junction kept 9 bases outside the gene matches. The CDR3 loop spans 15 amino acids. The CDR3 DNA reads as TGTGCCAGCAGCTTTACTCCCGGGACAGGGGAGGGCTACACCTTC. Translating gives CASSFTPGTGEGYTF.

J is TRBJ1-1 and V is TRBV29-1; 8 nucleotides agree with TRBD1. Germline CDR1 reads SQVTM; CDR2 reads ANQGSEA. This CDR3 spans 14 amino acids. V gave up 5 bases and J gave up 5 bases; unmatched junction bases: 10. The DNA of the CDR3 is TGCAGCGTTTGGACAGGGTGGGAGAGAACTGAAGCTTTCTTT. Amino acids: CSVWTGWERTEAFF.

In its sample, this clone was seen once. The chain carries TRBV29-1 and TRBJ2-2; the D call may be TRBD1 or TRBD2 (5 bases each). This CDR3 region has 12 residues. The V gene lost 7 bases and the J gene lost 1 base, with 7 bases spanning the gap. Germline assignment: CDR1 SQVTM and CDR2 ANQGSEA. The CDR3 loop is CSAGGNTGELFF. For the CDR3, the DNA is TGCAGCGCTGGGGGGAACACCGGGGAGCTGTTTTTT.

This chain joins TRBV27 and TRBJ2-7; D might be TRBD1 (5 bases). The germline gives CDR1 MNHEY, CDR2 SMNVEV (reference sequence). This CDR3 spans 14 amino acids. The germline V and J ends were trimmed by 2 bases and 7 bases, with 15 bases remaining between them. The CDR3 DNA follows: TGTGCCAGCAGTTTAGTTAGGGGTAGGGGAGAGCAGTACTTC. It encodes CASSLVRGRGEQYF.

The rearrangement links TRBV6-5 to TRBJ2-7; 10 bases are shared with TRBD1. V was clipped by 2 bases and J by 3 bases; unmatched bases: 4. This CDR3 has 15 residues. Germline lookup yields CDR1 MNHEY and CDR2 SVGAGI. CDR3 DNA: TGTGCCAGCAGTTACAGGGACAGGGGACTCTACGAGCAGTACTTC. Translating it yields CASSYRDRGLYEQYF.

The V gene is TRBV4-3, the J gene TRBJ2-1, with D perhaps TRBD1 or TRBD2 (6 bases each). V was shortened by 0 bases and J by 7 bases, with 16 bases between the two germline ends. Germline-derived CDR1 and CDR2 are LGHNA and YSLEER. CDR3 length: 16 amino acids. This CDR3 reads CASSQDVGGLTNEQFF. The CDR3 DNA follows: TGCGCCAGCAGCCAAGATGTGGGGGGCTTAACGAATGAGCAGTTCTTC.

The rearrangement uses TRBV5-6 and TRBJ2-5, with a weak D call TRBD1 (6 bases). Trimming pared 4 bases from V and 5 bases from J, leaving 12 bases between. Germline loops: CDR1 SGHDT, CDR2 YYEEEE. This CDR3 comprises 13 residues. The CDR3 is CASSPDRPETQYF. The CDR3 region has the DNA TGTGCCAGCAGCCCGGACAGACCGGAGACCCAGTACTTC. The full variable domain, its missing parts supplied by reference TRBV5-6 and TRBJ2-5, is DAGVTQSPTHLIKTRGQQVTLRCSPKSGHDTVSWYQQALGQGPQFIFQYYEEEERQRGNFPDRFSGHQFPNYSSELNVNALLLGDSALYLCASSPDRPETQYFGPGTRLLVL.

This rearrangement joins TRBV7-9 to TRBJ1-1; TRBD1 might be the D (5 bases). CDR3 length: 17 amino acids. With 5 bases removed from V and 4 bases from J, the gap between germline ends came to 23 bases. Looked up from germline, CDR1 is SEHNR and CDR2 is FQNEAQ (reference sequence). The DNA for the CDR3 is TGTGCCAGCAGCCGTCCGGGGGGGTCCCCTCGGGGCACTGAAGCTTTCTTT. Protein sequence: CASSRPGGSPRGTEAFF. The variable domain in full, with the rest retrieved from reference TRBV7-9 and TRBJ1-1, is DTGVSQNPRHKITKRGQNVTFRCDPISEHNRLYWYRQTLGQGPEFLTYFQNEAQLEKSRLLSDRFSAERPKGSFSTLEIQRTEQGDSAMYLCASSRPGGSPRGTEAFFGQGTRLTVV.

V and J are TRBV30 and TRBJ2-3; D is unclear. The V end was cut by 2 bases, the J end by 2 bases, with 11 bases between. Germline values: CDR1 GTSNPN, CDR2 SVGIG (reference sequence). This CDR3 comprises 14 residues. CDR3 coding DNA: TGTGCCTGGAGTAGCTTTTCTTACACAGATACGCAGTATTTT. Translated, it gives CAWSSFSYTDTQYF.

The J gene is TRBJ1-4, the V gene TRBV7-9; D is unclear. The germline V and J ends were trimmed by 3 bases and 0 bases, with 11 bases remaining between them. The germline V gene encodes CDR1 SEHNR and CDR2 FQNEAQ (reference sequence). The CDR3 totals 16 residues. CDR3 sequence: CASSFLTGTTNEKLFF. The CDR3 DNA is TGTGCCAGCAGCTTCTTGACCGGGACAACTAATGAAAAACTGTTTTTT. The entire variable domain, with the rest obtained from reference TRBV7-9 and TRBJ1-4, is as follows: DTGVSQNPRHKITKRGQNVTFRCDPISEHNRLYWYRQTLGQGPEFLTYFQNEAQLEKSRLLSDRFSAERPKGSFSTLEIQRTEQGDSAMYLCASSFLTGTTNEKLFFGSGTQLSVL.

This clone has only a few counts. The V gene is TRBV14, the J gene TRBJ2-7; 7 positions agree with TRBD2. V gave up 3 bases and J gave up 3 bases; unmatched junction bases: 5. Germline CDR1 and CDR2: SGHDN and FVKESK. The CDR3 sequence is 14 residues long. The CDR3 DNA follows: TGTGCCAGCAGCCACGCTAGCGGACTCTACGAGCAGTACTTC. The encoded protein is CASSHASGLYEQYF.